The clone carrying this TCR beta chain has just a few counts. Its target is not known. This sample was taken from a study of beta chain features in type 1 diabetes. Study background: Healthy donors resembled patients in age, gender and cell yields. Whole-study findings and limits: When Type 1 diabetes patients were examined, their TCRB CDR3s proved moderately but significantly shorter in all four CD4+ subsets. The question left open here concerned HLA type influencing TCRB rearrangement. The naive, central memory and Treg TCRB repertoires of patients appeared to be more similar to one another than those of healthy donors.

Once sorted, every population was more than 98% pure. Of the isolated RNA, all was reverse transcribed, and so the sequenced material was expressed TCRB transcripts. Profiling relied on immunoSEQ multiplex PCR, and the TCRdb table lists in-frame clones only, not all of them. The data contain approximately 170,000 clones, 7.8% of them singletons. The CDR3 covers 14 residues. CDR1 is SGHTA, CDR2 FQGNSA, per germline. With V trimmed by 5 bases and J by 10 bases, 10 bases remained unmatched. V gene TRBV7-2 combines with J gene TRBJ2-3; TRBD2 matches at 9 bases. This sequence was found in a woman aged 40 to 55 with type 1 diabetes. Sample: central memory CD4+ T cells from blood. The CDR3 DNA follows: TGTGCCAGCAGCCCTGGGACTAGCTACGCTGCGCAGTATTTT. This encodes CASSPGTSYAAQYF.